These T cell receptor beta chains were read from a single sample in a study of blood T cell repertoires in COVID-19. TCRdb keeps only in-frame clones here, not all; method: immunoSEQ multiplex PCR. This table has some 220,000 clones, roughly 85% appearing once. Source material: PBMCs or T cells enriched from blood (not recorded which). The receptors originated from a woman between 35 and 50 years old with acute COVID-19. CDR3s include the opening cysteine and the closing phenylalanine or tryptophan. A D gene is named only where the DNA matches it firmly. Rows give clone size only sometimes, using once, few, many, or a class for an expanded clone.

j_gene: TRBJ2-5
d_gene: TRBD2
v_gene: TRBV7-7
abundance: .
CDR3aa: CASSPGLAGAVETQYF
CDR3nt: TGTGCTAGCAGCCCAGGACTAGCGGGGGCTGTGGAGACCCAGTACTTC

j_gene: TRBJ1-1
d_gene: TRBD1
v_gene: TRBV5-6
abundance: .
CDR3aa: CASSPQDRGGTEAFF
CDR3nt: TGTGCCAGCAGCCCCCAGGACAGGGGAGGTACTGAAGCTTTCTTT

j_gene: TRBJ1-2
d_gene: .
v_gene: TRBV7-9
abundance: .
CDR3aa: CASSLATPLRYGYTF
CDR3nt: TGTGCCAGCAGCTTAGCGACACCTCTCCGGTATGGCTACACCTTC

j_gene: TRBJ1-2
d_gene: .
v_gene: TRBV2
abundance: .
CDR3aa: CASSERGIGGYTF
CDR3nt: TGTGCCAGCAGTGAGAGAGGGATCGGTGGCTACACCTTC

j_gene: TRBJ1-2
d_gene: .
v_gene: TRBV27
abundance: once
CDR3aa: CASSSGQRYGYTF
CDR3nt: TGTGCCAGCAGTTCCGGACAGCGCTATGGCTACACCTTC

j_gene: TRBJ2-2
d_gene: TRBD2
v_gene: TRBV3-1/TRBV3-2
abundance: .
CDR3aa: CASSRLLAGGANTGELFF
CDR3nt: TGTGCCAGCAGCCGCCTCTTAGCGGGGGGCGCGAACACCGGGGAGCTGTTTTTT

j_gene: TRBJ1-2
d_gene: TRBD1
v_gene: TRBV6-2/TRBV6-3
abundance: few
CDR3aa: CASSRKDRGGYTF
CDR3nt: TGTGCCAGCAGTCGGAAGGACAGGGGTGGCTACACCTTC

j_gene: TRBJ1-1
d_gene: TRBD1
v_gene: TRBV10-2
abundance: once
CDR3aa: CASKKGTGTEAFF
CDR3nt: TGCGCCAGCAAAAAGGGGACAGGGACTGAAGCTTTCTTT

j_gene: TRBJ2-2
d_gene: TRBD2
v_gene: TRBV6-5
abundance: .
CDR3aa: CASSRGRGTGELFF
CDR3nt: TGTGCCAGCAGCCGGGGGAGGGGCACCGGGGAGCTGTTTTTT

j_gene: TRBJ2-5
d_gene: TRBD2
v_gene: TRBV15
abundance: .
CDR3aa: CATSRDYRAGGRETQYF
CDR3nt: TGTGCCACCAGCAGAGATTATCGAGCGGGGGGGCGAGAGACCCAGTACTTC

j_gene: TRBJ1-1
d_gene: .
v_gene: TRBV7-2
abundance: .
CDR3aa: CASRRQTEAFF
CDR3nt: TGTGCCAGCAGAAGACAGACTGAAGCTTTCTTT

j_gene: TRBJ1-6
d_gene: .
v_gene: TRBV19
abundance: .
CDR3aa: CASSINTGSYNSPLHF
CDR3nt: TGTGCCAGTAGTATAAATACCGGCTCCTATAATTCACCCCTCCACTTT

j_gene: TRBJ2-3
d_gene: TRBD2
v_gene: TRBV7-3
abundance: .
CDR3aa: CASSEGLAPDTQYF
CDR3nt: TGTGCCAGCAGCGAGGGACTAGCCCCAGATACGCAGTATTTT

j_gene: TRBJ1-2
d_gene: TRBD1
v_gene: TRBV12-3/TRBV12-4
abundance: .
CDR3aa: CASSLGGGSGYTF
CDR3nt: TGTGCCAGCAGTTTAGGAGGGGGCAGTGGCTACACCTTC

j_gene: TRBJ2-3
d_gene: .
v_gene: TRBV7-6
abundance: .
CDR3aa: CASSLGRTDTQYF
CDR3nt: TGTGCCAGCAGCTTAGGGAGGACAGATACGCAGTATTTT

j_gene: TRBJ2-2
d_gene: TRBD1
v_gene: TRBV15
abundance: .
CDR3aa: CATSRETWGTGTGELFF
CDR3nt: TGTGCCACCAGCAGAGAAACCTGGGGGACAGGGACCGGGGAGCTGTTTTTT

j_gene: TRBJ1-1
d_gene: TRBD1
v_gene: TRBV19
abundance: .
CDR3aa: CATGQGIMNTEAFF
CDR3nt: TGTGCCACTGGACAGGGCATCATGAACACTGAAGCTTTCTTT